What follows describes a single T cell receptor (beta chain). The antigen remains undetermined. The primer mix had 60 Vbeta and 13 Jbeta primers. Sequenced by immunoSEQ multiplex PCR; TCRdb stores in-frame clones only, minus some. The sample yields under 150,000 clones, roughly 80% seen once. CDR3 length: 15 amino acids. The germline V gene encodes CDR1 LNHDA and CDR2 SQIVND (reference sequence). Trimming cost V 3 bases and J 0 bases; bases outside gene matches: 3. This sample is drawn from a study of cytomegalovirus exposure and HLA in healthy donors. Study-wide results and limits: In a later analysis, donors in an Asian-associated ancestry cluster reportedly had fewer N-insertions in productive TCRs than the cohort mean. Later genetic work tied a missense DCLRE1C variant to beta-chain V and J trimming. Most observed TCR sequences were rare, whereas some public TCRs were detected in many donors. The listing of 150 to 200 TCR beta chains classed them as cytomegalovirus-associated.

The specimen sequenced was PBMCs. The chain is built from TRBV19 and TRBJ2-7; 9 bases are shared with TRBD2. The source is a woman in her thirties in good health and CMV-seropositive. DNA of the CDR3: TGTGCCAGTAGTATCAGCGGGAGGTTCTCCTACGAGCAGTACTTC. Its translation is CASSISGRFSYEQYF. The full variable domain, completed using reference TRBV19 and TRBJ2-7, is DGGITQSPKYLFRKEGQNVTLSCEQNLNHDAMYWYRQDPGQGLRLIYYSQIVNDFQKGDIAEGYSVSREKKESFPLTVTSAQKNPTAFYLCASSISGRFSYEQYFGPGTRLTVT.